This TCR beta chain was identified in a study of blood T cell repertoires in COVID-19. In the original analysis: Cell counts per sample came from amplifying reference gene primers. Sequenced by immunoSEQ multiplex PCR; TCRdb stores in-frame clones only, minus some. That table is the source of V, J and clone size, and D and trimming were worked out from the DNA. Among 150,000 to 200,000 clones listed, around 87% were seen once. Germline CDR1 reads SGHTA; CDR2 reads FQGNSA. This CDR3 region has 12 residues. Trimming removed 6 bases at V and 6 bases at J, with 9 bases between. Sequenced input: PBMCs or T cells enriched from blood (not recorded which). J is TRBJ2-1 and V is TRBV7-2; no clear D. The sequence came from a woman aged 40 to 50 in a cohort exposed to, infected with or recovered from COVID-19 (not recorded which). The CDR3 region has the DNA TGTGCCAGCAGTTACAGCTCCAATGAGCAGTTCTTC. Translated, it gives CASSYSSNEQFF.